This record concerns one TCR beta chain sequence. Profiled with immunoSEQ multiplex PCR; TCRdb holds only in-frame clones, not every one. Among under 350,000 clones listed, 80% to 90% were seen once. The sample belongs to a study of blood T cell repertoires in COVID-19. In the study overall: Acute-phase and convalescent COVID-19 samples originated in the United States, Italy and Spain.

This sequence originates from a woman aged 40 to 49 with acute COVID-19. Sequenced: PBMCs or T cells enriched from blood (not recorded which).

CDR3 residues: CASSPISGSGANVLTF. CDR3 nucleotide sequence: TGTGCCAGCAGCCCTATTTCGGGCTCTGGGGCCAACGTCCTGACTTTC. The chain recombines TRBV6-2 or TRBV6-3 with TRBJ2-6, with no clear D. The CDR3 is 16 amino acids. CDR1 is MNHEY, CDR2 SVGEGT, per germline. V was clipped by 6 bases and J by 0 bases, with 12 bases between them.